The next 19 T cell receptor beta chains were all read from a single sample in a study of shared clonotypes between healthy human individuals. Only in-frame clones appear in the TCRdb table, and some are missing; sequencing was by immunoSEQ multiplex PCR. Of over 850,000 clones detected, more than 75% appear once; the ten largest clones hold 0.61%. Sequencing input: memory CD4+ T cells from PBMCs. Subset meaning: CD45RA-negative fraction. All receptors derive from a man aged 18 to 30 in good health. Some clones in this sample may be carry-over from other donors' samples.

This clone was detected only a few times. The chain joins TRBV5-6 to TRBJ2-5, with D perhaps matching TRBD1 (6 bases). V was clipped by 3 bases and J by 4 bases, with 13 bases between them. CDR3 length: 14 residues. The V gene's germline CDR1 is SGHDT and CDR2 YYEEEE. The CDR3 nucleotides read TGTGCCAGCAGCTCGAGCTACAGGGCAGAGACCCAGTACTTC. Translating it yields CASSSSYRAETQYF.

Regarding this clone: The identical CDR3 is also encoded by other nucleotide sequences in the sample. The gene calls are TRBV20-1 and TRBJ2-5; possibly TRBD1 for D (5 bases). This CDR3 spans 11 amino acids. V was clipped by 3 bases and J by 5 bases, with 7 bases between them. CDR1 DFQATT and CDR2 SNEGSKA come from the germline V gene (reference sequence). In nucleotides, the CDR3 is TGCAGTGCTAGTCAGGGTGAGACCCAGTACTTC. Translating gives CSASQGETQYF.

The J gene is TRBJ1-2, the V gene TRBV5-1; tentatively, D is TRBD1 (6 bases). The germline V gene has CDR1 SGHRS and CDR2 YFSETQ. This CDR3 has 14 residues. The V end was cut by 0 bases, the J end by 4 bases, with 10 bases between. CDR3 coding DNA: TGCGCCAGCAGCTTGGAACAGGGTCCCTATGGCTACACCTTC. Protein sequence: CASSLEQGPYGYTF.

The chain couples TRBV11-1 to TRBJ2-3; 9 bases agree with TRBD1. After removal of 4 bases from V and 3 bases from J, the junction contained 8 bases not matched to a gene. The CDR3 is made up of 16 amino acids. The germline gives CDR1 SGHAT, CDR2 FQDESV (reference sequence). CDR3 coding DNA: TGTGCCAGCAGCTCAACAGGGGGCGCATGGACAGATACGCAGTATTTT. It specifies CASSSTGGAWTDTQYF.

The chain is built from TRBV5-1 and TRBJ2-7; weak D call: TRBD2 (6 bases). Germline V gene sequence: CDR1 SGHRS, CDR2 YFSETQ. The V end was cut by 4 bases, the J end by 0 bases, with 11 bases between. The CDR3 is made up of 14 amino acids. As DNA, the CDR3 is TGCGCCAGCAGCCAGGCCGGGGGCTCCTACGAGCAGTACTTC. Its protein is CASSQAGGSYEQYF.

This clone showed up just a few times. The chain combines TRBV7-2 with TRBJ2-2; D unresolved. The CDR3 length is 14 residues. CDR1 is SGHTA, CDR2 FQGNSA, per germline. Trimming removed 3 bases from V and 5 bases from J, with 10 bases in between. The CDR3 here is CASSLLWDTGELFF. In DNA form, the CDR3 reads TGTGCCAGCAGCTTGTTATGGGATACCGGGGAGCTGTTTTTT.

This clone was seen more than once but under ten times. The sample has other DNA sequences that encode this CDR3 too. The gene calls are TRBV6-6 and TRBJ2-7, with 11 bases fitting TRBD2. This CDR3 has 14 amino acids. Germline CDR1 is MNHNY and CDR2 is SVGAGI (reference sequence). V was pared by 6 bases and J by 6 bases, with 7 bases of the junction left unmatched. In DNA, the CDR3 is TGTGCCAGCAGACCCGGACTAGCGGGCGGCGAGCAGTACTTC. Residues: CASRPGLAGGEQYF.

The chain employs TRBV9 and TRBJ2-5, with TRBD2 matching over 7 bases. In germline, CDR1 is SGDLS, CDR2 YYNGEE. The CDR3 is 15 amino acids. The V segment lost 4 bases and the J segment 4 bases; nucleotides outside the gene matches: 10. CDR3 residues: CASSPRASGIETQYF. CDR3 bases: TGTGCCAGCAGCCCCCGGGCCAGCGGGATAGAGACCCAGTACTTC.

The V call is TRBV28, the J call TRBJ1-1; D is undetermined. CDR3 length: 14 amino acids. Deletions cut 3 bases from V and 6 bases from J, with 14 bases between. Germline lookup yields CDR1 MDHEN and CDR2 SYDVKM. CDR3 amino acids: CASSFIQAWSEAFF. The CDR3 DNA reads as TGTGCCAGCAGTTTTATCCAGGCTTGGTCTGAAGCTTTCTTT.

Ten or more counts support this clone. CDR3 nucleotides: TGTGCCAGCAGCAAGTTCACCGGGCAGGGGGACTCCTACGAGCAGTACTTC. It yields the protein CASSKFTGQGDSYEQYF. This chain connects TRBV4-2 to TRBJ2-7; 7 bases match TRBD1. V dropped 5 bases and J dropped 0; count of bases not matched to a gene: 13. Germline V gives CDR1 LGHNA, CDR2 YNFKEQ. CDR3 length: 17 residues.

The chain recombines TRBV28 with TRBJ2-1, with 7 bases fitting TRBD1. Germline lookup yields CDR1 MDHEN and CDR2 SYDVKM. With 3 bases clipped from V and 1 base from J, the junction kept 18 bases outside the gene matches. The CDR3 covers 20 residues. CDR3 sequence reads: CASSFPLTWDRAQSYNEQFF. The DNA for the CDR3 is TGTGCCAGCAGTTTCCCGCTCACCTGGGACAGAGCACAATCCTACAATGAGCAGTTCTTC.

This chain joins TRBV5-1 and TRBJ2-2; TRBD1 matches 10 bases. The V and J ends lost 4 bases and 5 bases, in that order; junction bases with no gene match: 5. This CDR3 region has 15 residues. Germline V CDR1 and CDR2: SGHRS, YFSETQ. The CDR3 is CASSGGTGATGELFF. The CDR3 nucleotides read TGCGCCAGCAGCGGAGGGACAGGGGCTACCGGGGAGCTGTTTTTT.

On this clone: Compared with germline, one end of the junction differs, possibly owing to a read error. The chain couples TRBV11-2 to TRBJ2-2; no clear D. Germline CDR1 and CDR2: SGHAT and FQNNGV. This CDR3 contains 13 residues. Here the CDR3 DNA reads TGTGCCAGCAGCTTAGGGTTAACCGAGGAGCTGTTTTTT. As protein: CASSLGLTEELFF. The entire variable domain, with the rest obtained from reference TRBV11-2 and TRBJ2-2, is as follows: EAGVAQSPRYKIIEKRQSVAFWCNPISGHATLYWYQQILGQGPKLLIQFQNNGVVDDSQLPKDRFSAERLKGVDSTLKIQPAKLEDSAVYLCASSLGLTEELFFGEGSRLTVL.

The chain joins TRBV11-2 to TRBJ1-1, with a weak D call TRBD1 (5 bases). Germline V lookup: CDR1 SGHAT, CDR2 FQNNGV. Between the trimmed V and J ends, which lost 0 bases and 2 bases, there was a span of 13 bases. CDR3 length: 16 residues. The CDR3 coding sequence is TGTGCCAGCAGCTTAGATGGGGGGAGAGGAAACACTGAAGCTTTCTTT. Translation gives CASSLDGGRGNTEAFF.

This sequence joins TRBV7-9 and TRBJ2-1, with TRBD2 identical over 9 bases. The CDR3 consists of 14 residues. Per the germline V gene, CDR1 is SEHNR and CDR2 is FQNEAQ (reference sequence). After removal of 8 bases from V and 1 base from J, the junction contained 3 bases not matched to a gene. For the CDR3, the DNA is TGTGCCAGCCAAGGACTAGCGTCCTACAATGAGCAGTTCTTC. Encoded protein: CASQGLASYNEQFF.

This CDR3 reads CASSLGGVDGYTF. The CDR3 DNA follows: TGCGCCAGCAGCCTAGGGGGAGTTGATGGCTACACCTTC. The chain recombines TRBV5-1 with TRBJ1-2, with D tentatively TRBD1 (6 bases). The CDR3 extends over 13 amino acids. V was clipped by 4 bases and J by 6 bases, with 13 bases between them. The germline V gene encodes CDR1 SGHRS and CDR2 YFSETQ. Complete variable domain (other parts from reference TRBV5-1 and TRBJ1-2): KAGVTQTPRYLIKTRGQQVTLSCSPISGHRSVSWYQQTPGQGLQFLFEYFSETQRNKGNFPGRFSGRQFSNSRSEMNVSTLELGDSALYLCASSLGGVDGYTFGSGTRLTVV.

The chain employs TRBV15 and TRBJ2-7; 9 bases fit TRBD2. This CDR3 comprises 16 residues. Germline V lookup: CDR1 LNHNV, CDR2 YYDKDF (reference sequence). Trimming cost V 1 base and J 6 bases; bases outside gene matches: 10. The CDR3 DNA reads TGTGCCACCAGCAGAGCGGGCGGGAGGGCCCTTTTCGAGCAGTACTTC. Translating it yields CATSRAGGRALFEQYF.

The chain employs TRBV6-4 and TRBJ1-2; a possible D gene is TRBD1 (5 bases). CDR1 and CDR2 from the germline V gene are MRHNA and SNTAGT. The V end was cut by 5 bases, the J end by 2 bases, with 9 bases between. This CDR3 contains 13 residues. The chain's CDR3 is CASSPGQNYGYTF. The CDR3 region has the DNA TGTGCCAGCAGTCCAGGACAAAACTATGGCTACACCTTC.

The chain combines TRBV28 with TRBJ1-5, with unresolved D. Trimming shortened V by 2 bases and J by 7 bases, and 9 bases separated the two germline ends. CDR3 length equals 13 residues. Germline assignment: CDR1 MDHEN and CDR2 SYDVKM. CDR3 bases: TGTGCCAGCAGTTTAGACGGGTACCAGCCCCAGCATTTT. It is translated as CASSLDGYQPQHF.